These 17 T cell receptor beta chains share one sample of origin, sequenced in a study of blood T cell repertoires in COVID-19. Data came from immunoSEQ multiplex PCR; TCRdb stores just in-frame clones and leaves some out. The sample has 150,000 to 200,000 clones, 85% seen once. What was sequenced was peripheral blood. These receptors came from a human donor with acute or convalescent COVID-19. The donor label of this sample is uncertain.

V is TRBV2 and J is TRBJ2-3, with a tentative D call TRBD1 (5 bases). CDR3 length: 12 amino acids. V was trimmed by 10 bases and J by 6 bases, leaving 14 bases between them. From germline, CDR1 is SNHLY and CDR2 FYNNEI. The CDR3 sequence is CAIDRGADTQYF. In DNA form, the CDR3 reads TGTGCCATAGACAGAGGCGCGGATACGCAGTATTTT. The variable domain in full, completed from reference TRBV2 and TRBJ2-3, reads EPEVTQTPSHQVTQMGQEVILRCVPISNHLYFYWYRQILGQKVEFLVSFYNNEISEKSEIFDDQFSVERPDGSNFTLKIRSTKLEDSAMYFCAIDRGADTQYFGPGTRLTVL.

The chain has TRBV2 and TRBJ1-6, with D possibly TRBD1 on 6 matching bases. Germline CDR1 and CDR2: SNHLY and FYNNEI. Trimming removed 8 bases from V and 0 bases from J, with 14 bases in between. This CDR3 spans 16 amino acids. CDR3 sequence: CASLGQTSSYNSPLHF. As DNA, the CDR3 is TGTGCCAGCCTGGGACAAACGAGCTCCTATAATTCACCCCTCCACTTT.

The chain combines TRBV9 with TRBJ1-1, with 8 bases fitting TRBD1. V shed 3 bases, J shed 2 bases, and the junction held 6 bases outside the gene matches. The CDR3 covers 15 residues. The germline V gene has CDR1 SGDLS and CDR2 YYNGEE. This CDR3 is CASSAGQGANTEAFF. As DNA, the CDR3 is TGTGCCAGCAGCGCCGGACAGGGCGCTAACACTGAAGCTTTCTTT.

The chain is built from TRBV3-1 (or the pseudogene TRBV3-2) and TRBJ2-3; D perhaps matches TRBD2 (7 bases). The V end lost 0 bases, the J end lost 2 bases, and 12 bases lay between the germline ends. CDR1 is LGHDT, CDR2 YNNKEL, per germline (reference sequence). The CDR3 spans 16 residues. The CDR3 nucleotides are TGTGCCAGCAGCCAAGATAGGGGGGGCCCCACAGATACGCAGTATTTT. Translated: CASSQDRGGPTDTQYF.

The chain uses TRBV7-3 and TRBJ2-5; 10 bases line up with TRBD1. J lost 2 bases, V lost 3 bases, and 6 bases had no gene match. Germline CDR1 reads SGHTA; CDR2 reads FQGTGA. This CDR3 has 16 amino acids. The CDR3 region has the DNA TGTGCCAGCAGCTTTACGGGACAGGGGATACAAGAGACCCAGTACTTC. This encodes CASSFTGQGIQETQYF.

This chain connects TRBV19 to TRBJ1-6; TRBD1 matches at 7 bases. This CDR3 region has 15 residues. Germline V gene data show CDR1 as LNHDA and CDR2 as SQIVND (reference sequence). Unmatched junction bases numbered 8, after V lost 6 bases and J lost 6 bases. The chain's CDR3 is CASSTGQALNSPLHF. The CDR3 bases are TGTGCCAGTAGCACAGGACAGGCTCTTAATTCACCCCTCCACTTT.

This chain's CDR3 is CASSPGTGVPRAFF. The CDR3 region has the DNA TGTGCCAGCAGCCCCGGGACAGGGGTGCCGCGGGCTTTCTTT. This rearrangement joins TRBV3-1 (or the pseudogene TRBV3-2) to TRBJ1-1; 10 nucleotides agree with TRBD1. The CDR3 has 14 amino acids. J lost 11 bases, V lost 4 bases, and 10 bases had no gene match. CDR1 LGHDT and CDR2 YNNKEL come from the germline V gene (reference sequence).

This chain joins TRBV19 and TRBJ1-1; 7 bases fit TRBD1. With V trimmed by 8 bases and J by 1 base, 10 bases remained unmatched. The CDR3 spans 15 residues. Germline lookup yields CDR1 LNHDA and CDR2 SQIVND (reference sequence). CDR3 residues: CASRKGARRNTEAFF. Here the CDR3 DNA reads TGTGCCAGTCGTAAGGGGGCCAGAAGGAACACTGAAGCTTTCTTT.

The V call is TRBV5-1, the J call TRBJ2-1, with 9 bases identical to TRBD2. CDR1 and CDR2 from the germline V gene are SGHRS and YFSETQ. The ends lost 7 bases at V and 0 bases at J; junction bases unmatched: 5. The CDR3 loop spans 15 amino acids. CDR3 sequence reads: CASVAGGSSYNEQFF. CDR3 sequence (DNA): TGCGCCAGCGTCGCGGGGGGGAGCTCCTACAATGAGCAGTTCTTC.

The chain couples TRBV28 to TRBJ1-5; D may be TRBD1 (6 bases). V lost 6 bases and J 2 bases, leaving 17 bases between the germline ends. CDR1 is MDHEN, CDR2 SYDVKM, per germline. There are 16 residues in the CDR3. CDR3 nucleotides: TGTGCCAGCAGGCCGCACAGGGAAAGGGGCAATCAGCCCCAGCATTTT. Translating gives CASRPHRERGNQPQHF.

Comment on this clone: A read error may produce the germline difference seen at one junction end. V usage is TRBV5-1 and J usage is TRBJ2-7; TRBD1 matches at 9 bases. The CDR3 extends over 16 amino acids. Germline lookup yields CDR1 SGHRS and CDR2 YFSETQ. This chain's CDR3 is CASSSGTGRSVAERYF. In nucleotides, the CDR3 is TGCGCCAGCAGCTCGGGGACAGGGAGGTCTGTTGCCGAGCGGTACTTC.

The chain links TRBV5-8 to TRBJ1-2, with 9 nucleotides matching TRBD1. The CDR3 has 15 amino acids. V lost 3 bases and J lost 3; bases outside the gene matches: 6. Germline V lookup: CDR1 SGHTS, CDR2 YDEGEE. The DNA of the CDR3 is TGTGCCAGCAGCTCGCGGGACAGGGATCACTATGGCTACACCTTC. Translated, it gives CASSSRDRDHYGYTF.

This clone was detected only once. J is TRBJ2-7 and V is TRBV28, with 10 positions matching TRBD1. CDR1 is MDHEN and CDR2 is SYDVKM in the germline V gene. The length of the CDR3 is 16 residues. The J segment lost 3 bases and the V segment lost 3 bases, leaving 8 bases of the junction unmatched. The CDR3 protein is CASSFGPRDRGYEQYF. The CDR3 nucleotides are TGTGCCAGCAGTTTCGGCCCGCGGGACAGGGGCTACGAGCAGTACTTC. Full variable domain (remainder filled in from reference TRBV28 and TRBJ2-7): DVKVTQSSRYLVKRTGEKVFLECVQDMDHENMFWYRQDPGLGLRLIYFSYDVKMKEKGDIPEGYSVSREKKERFSLILESASTNQTSMYLCASSFGPRDRGYEQYFGPGTRLTVT.

The rearrangement uses TRBV5-1 and TRBJ1-5; D may be TRBD1 (5 bases). V lost 0 bases and J lost 6, with 10 bases in between. The germline gives CDR1 SGHRS, CDR2 YFSETQ. The CDR3 contains 14 residues. In nucleotides, the CDR3 is TGCGCCAGCAGCTTGGACAGGCTCGGTCAGCCCCAGCATTTT. Translation: CASSLDRLGQPQHF.

This sequence joins TRBV27 and TRBJ1-2; D may be TRBD1 (5 bases). There are 15 residues in the CDR3. V was clipped by 1 base and J by 6 bases, with 15 bases between them. Germline loops: CDR1 MNHEY, CDR2 SMNVEV (reference sequence). CDR3: CASSLWAREVHGYTF. The CDR3 DNA sequence: TGTGCCAGCAGTTTATGGGCCAGGGAGGTCCATGGCTACACCTTC.

The J gene is TRBJ1-4, the V gene TRBV30; D perhaps matches TRBD1 (5 bases). The V gene lost 4 bases and the J gene lost 8 bases, with 14 bases spanning the gap. Per germline, CDR1 GTSNPN and CDR2 SVGIG (reference sequence). The CDR3 runs 13 residues. CDR3 region: CAWTQGGSEKLFF. Written as DNA, the CDR3 is TGTGCCTGGACCCAGGGAGGGAGCGAAAAACTGTTTTTT. The variable domain in full, completed from reference TRBV30 and TRBJ1-4, reads SQTIHQWPATLVQPVGSPLSLECTVEGTSNPNLYWYRQAAGRGLQLLFYSVGIGQISSEVPQNLSASRPQDRQFILSSKKLLLSDSGFYLCAWTQGGSEKLFFGSGTQLSVL.

The rearrangement links TRBV5-3 to TRBJ1-6; D is perhaps TRBD1 (5 bases). TRBV5-3 is marked as an open reading frame, function uncertain. The CDR3 runs to 17 residues. The ends were cut back, 1 base at V and 1 base at J, with 12 bases in the middle. CDR3 residues: CARSLRKGRSYNSPLHF. The CDR3 DNA is TGTGCCAGAAGCTTGCGAAAGGGGAGGTCCTATAATTCACCCCTCCACTTT.